This T cell receptor (beta chain) emerged from a study of shared clonotypes between healthy human individuals. Details on this clone: Its antigen is undetermined.

TCRdb keeps only in-frame clones here, not all; method: immunoSEQ multiplex PCR. Among over a million clones listed, 95% to 99% were seen once. Study conclusions and caveats: Clonotypes shared by all four sorted-subset donors had higher generation probabilities than non-shared clonotypes. Even with large depth, rarefaction showed that sorted-subset sequencing was incomplete.

This sequence was found in a man aged 25 to 45 in good health. Sequenced sample: naive CD4+ T cells sorted from blood. Specified subset: CD45RA+ positively selected.

The CDR3 DNA is TGTGCCAGCTCACCGGACGCGGGCGGGATGGAGACCCAGTACTTC. Its translation is CASSPDAGGMETQYF. This rearrangement joins TRBV18 to TRBJ2-5; TRBD2 is a possible D gene (6 bases). The V gene's germline CDR1 is KGHSH and CDR2 LQKENI. CDR3 length: 15 amino acids. Trimming shortened V by 3 bases and J by 5 bases, and 16 bases separated the two germline ends.